This is a list of T cell receptor beta chains from one sample in a study of CD8 T cells in Susac syndrome. TCRdb independently ran MiXCR on the immunoSEQ multiplex PCR reads; one entry per CDR3 protein. The sample yields around 280,000 distinct CDR3 sequences, about 90% seen once. Sequencing was carried out using CD4+ T cells from PBMCs. Every receptor here comes from a human donor with multiple sclerosis. Each CDR3 is given with its conserved first and last residue. D genes are given only for firm matches. Expanded clones get a size class; other rows say once, few or many, or leave the size out.

D gene | J gene | clone size | V gene | CDR3 protein | CDR3 DNA
TRBD2 | TRBJ2-1 | NA | TRBV5-1 | CASSRSGGYNEQFF | TGCGCCAGCAGCCGTAGCGGGGGTTACAATGAGCAGTTCTTC
NA | TRBJ1-1 | NA | TRBV10-3 | CAISDWGENTEAFF | TGTGCCATCAGTGATTGGGGGGAGAACACTGAAGCTTTCTTT
TRBD2 | TRBJ2-3 | NA | TRBV5-1 | CASSLASLLAGAADTQYF | TGCGCCAGCAGCTTGGCTTCTTTACTAGCGGGAGCGGCAGATACGCAGTATTTT
TRBD2 | TRBJ2-1 | NA | TRBV7-3 | CASSPSSGRAFYNEQFF | TGTGCCAGCAGCCCCTCTAGCGGGAGGGCCTTTTACAATGAGCAGTTCTTC
NA | TRBJ2-5 | NA | TRBV2 | CASSVQASGPQETQYF | TGTGCCAGCAGTGTTCAGGCGTCGGGGCCCCAAGAGACCCAGTACTTC
NA | TRBJ1-1 | NA | TRBV29-1 | CSVAHNTEAFF | TGCAGCGTTGCCCATAACACTGAAGCTTTCTTT
TRBD1 | TRBJ2-2 | NA | TRBV29-1 | CSVLGQGNTGELFF | TGCAGCGTCCTCGGACAGGGGAACACCGGGGAGCTGTTTTTT
TRBD2 | TRBJ2-1 | once | TRBV6-2/TRBV6-3 | CASRSHLAGGLGQFF | TGTGCCAGCAGATCCCATCTAGCGGGGGGGTTAGGGCAGTTCTTC
NA | TRBJ1-2 | NA | TRBV4-1 | CASSHPDRPDYGYTF | TGCGCCAGCAGCCATCCCGACAGACCCGACTATGGCTACACCTTC
NA | TRBJ2-7 | few | TRBV7-2 | CASSPSAGEVYEQYF | TGTGCCAGCAGCCCATCCGCAGGGGAGGTCTACGAGCAGTACTTC
NA | TRBJ2-5 | NA | TRBV12-3/TRBV12-4 | CASSFQETVETQYF | TGTGCCAGCAGTTTTCAGGAGACGGTAGAGACCCAGTACTTC
TRBD1 | TRBJ1-2 | NA | TRBV24-1 | CATSDWTGEVHGYTF | TGTGCCACCAGTGATTGGACAGGGGAGGTTCATGGCTACACCTTC
TRBD1 | TRBJ2-4 | NA | TRBV6-2/TRBV6-3 | CASSYSGQKNIQYF | TGTGCCAGCAGTTACTCGGGACAGAAAAACATTCAGTACTTC
TRBD2 | TRBJ2-1 | NA | TRBV30 | CAWRSGAYTEQFF | TGTGCCTGGAGAAGCGGGGCGTACACTGAGCAGTTCTTC
NA | TRBJ2-2 | NA | TRBV5-1 | CASSLVPHTGELFF | TGCGCCAGCAGCTTGGTTCCCCACACCGGGGAGCTGTTTTTT
NA | TRBJ2-2 | NA | TRBV7-6 | CASSLVSKVTGELFF | TGTGCCAGCAGCTTAGTCTCGAAAGTTACCGGGGAGCTGTTTTTT
TRBD1 | TRBJ1-4 | NA | TRBV7-2 | CASSLRQGKLFF | TGTGCCAGCAGCTTAAGACAGGGGAAACTGTTTTTT
NA | TRBJ1-1 | NA | TRBV7-2 | CASSLEKYTEAFF | TGTGCCAGCAGCTTAGAGAAGTACACTGAAGCTTTCTTT
NA | TRBJ2-3 | NA | TRBV19 | CASSILGADTQYF | TGTGCCAGTAGTATTTTGGGGGCAGATACGCAGTATTTT
NA | TRBJ2-3 | few | TRBV12-3/TRBV12-4 | CASSFADTQYF | TGTGCCAGCAGTTTTGCAGATACGCAGTATTTT
NA | TRBJ1-6 | NA | TRBV20-1 | CSAREGQITGIRGSPLHF | TGCAGTGCTAGAGAGGGCCAAATCACCGGGATCAGGGGTTCACCCCTCCACTTT
NA | TRBJ1-1 | NA | TRBV7-9 | CASSLTRGGGVEAFF | TGTGCCAGCAGCTTAACACGCGGGGGAGGGGTTGAAGCTTTCTTT
TRBD2 | TRBJ2-7 | NA | TRBV20-1 | CSAKSTLAGGITYEQYF | TGCAGTGCTAAATCCACCTTAGCGGGAGGCATCACCTACGAGCAGTACTTC
TRBD1 | TRBJ1-1 | NA | TRBV12-3/TRBV12-4 | CASREGTGGRGTEAFF | TGTGCCAGCAGGGAAGGGACAGGGGGAAGGGGCACTGAAGCTTTCTTT
NA | TRBJ2-5 | NA | TRBV21-1 | CASSMRETQYF | TGTGCCAGCAGCATGCGCGAGACCCAGTACTTC
TRBD2 | TRBJ2-1 | NA | TRBV15 | CATSREGGGDNNEQFF | TGTGCCACCAGCAGAGAAGGCGGGGGAGATAACAATGAGCAGTTCTTC
NA | TRBJ2-1 | NA | TRBV11-2 | CASSTGTPRNEQFF | TGTGCCAGCAGCACCGGGACTCCGCGCAATGAGCAGTTCTTC
NA | TRBJ1-2 | NA | TRBV7-2 | CASSYSSGTLGADGYTF | TGTGCCAGCAGCTACTCTAGTGGGACATTAGGGGCCGATGGCTACACCTTC
NA | TRBJ2-5 | NA | TRBV5-4 | CASSLGQQETQYF | TGTGCCAGCAGCTTGGGACAGCAAGAGACCCAGTACTTC
TRBD1 | TRBJ2-3 | NA | TRBV4-1 | CASSQGQTGGDQDTQYF | TGCGCCAGCAGCCAAGGTCAGACAGGGGGCGACCAGGATACGCAGTATTTT
TRBD2 | TRBJ2-1 | NA | TRBV7-3 | CASSLQAGVYNEQFF | TGTGCCAGCAGCTTACAAGCGGGGGTCTACAATGAGCAGTTCTTC
TRBD1 | TRBJ2-7 | NA | TRBV3-1 | CASSPRQGWQQYF | TGTGCCAGCAGCCCCCGACAGGGTTGGCAGCAGTACTTC
NA | TRBJ1-2 | once | TRBV20-1 | CSARDVVRANGYTF | TGCAGTGCTAGAGATGTTGTGAGGGCAAATGGCTACACCTTC